A single sample is the source of the 5 T cell receptor beta chains below, sequenced in a study of tumor and adjacent non-tumor tissue in lung cancer. The template was RNA from unsorted bulk tissue. Three rounds of nested PCR, following a modified ARM-PCR protocol, produced the TCRbeta library. TCRdb reanalysed the multiplex PCR reads using MiXCR and keeps one entry per CDR3 protein. Of tens of thousands of distinct CDR3 sequences detected, 75% to 90% appear once; the ten largest clones hold less than 15%. Sequenced material: lung tumor tissue. The receptors were sampled from a woman aged 45-60 years with non-small cell lung cancer.

This rearrangement joins TRBV5-1 to TRBJ1-1, with D tentatively TRBD1 (5 bases). Germline loops: CDR1 SGHRS, CDR2 YFSETQ. V was cut by 7 bases and J by 6 bases, with 10 bases left in between. The CDR3 extends over 11 amino acids. This chain's CDR3 is CASCSGAEAFF. DNA of the CDR3: TGCGCCAGCTGCTCGGGGGCTGAAGCTTTCTTT. Using reference TRBV5-1 and TRBJ1-1 for the parts outside the CDR3, the full variable domain is KAGVTQTPRYLIKTRGQQVTLSCSPISGHRSVSWYQQTPGQGLQFLFEYFSETQRNKGNFPGRFSGRQFSNSRSEMNVSTLELGDSALYLCASCSGAEAFFGQGTRLTVV.

Remarks on this clonotype: The junction and the germline gene differ at one end; a read error may be behind it. The chain combines TRBV10-3 with TRBJ1-2; TRBD1 matches at 8 bases. This CDR3 region has 16 residues. The V gene's germline CDR1 is ENHRY and CDR2 SYGVKD. The DNA of the CDR3 is TGTGCCATGAGTGACTGGACAGGGCGAGAACATTATGGCTACACCTTC. It yields the protein CAMSDWTGREHYGYTF.

As regards this clonotype: Since no conserved phenylalanine or tryptophan closes the CDR3, a read error is the likely cause. V and J are TRBV29-1 and TRBJ2-3, with 8 positions matching TRBD2. The CDR3 sequence is 13 residues long. Germline lookup yields CDR1 SQVTM and CDR2 ANQGSEA. CDR3: CNVDSGNTDTQYL. For the CDR3, the DNA is TGCAATGTTGATAGCGGGAACACAGATACGCAGTATCTT.

The chain links TRBV6-2 or TRBV6-3 to TRBJ2-1; D may match TRBD1 or TRBD2 (5 bases each). The CDR3 is made up of 14 amino acids. From germline, CDR1 is MNHEY and CDR2 SVGEGT. The V end was cut by 10 bases, the J end by 6 bases, with 19 bases between. The CDR3 DNA reads as TGTGCCAACTTTCCATCCGGGGACCGCAATGAGCAGTTCTTC. Residues: CANFPSGDRNEQFF.

The rearrangement uses TRBV12-3 or TRBV12-4 and TRBJ2-6; a possible D gene is TRBD2 (5 bases). The length of the CDR3 is 13 residues. V lost 10 bases, J lost 15 bases, and 22 bases lay in between. The CDR3 coding sequence is TGTGCCAATAGTTTAGCGTACTCCTCTGCCCTGACTTTC. It is translated as CANSLAYSSALTF.